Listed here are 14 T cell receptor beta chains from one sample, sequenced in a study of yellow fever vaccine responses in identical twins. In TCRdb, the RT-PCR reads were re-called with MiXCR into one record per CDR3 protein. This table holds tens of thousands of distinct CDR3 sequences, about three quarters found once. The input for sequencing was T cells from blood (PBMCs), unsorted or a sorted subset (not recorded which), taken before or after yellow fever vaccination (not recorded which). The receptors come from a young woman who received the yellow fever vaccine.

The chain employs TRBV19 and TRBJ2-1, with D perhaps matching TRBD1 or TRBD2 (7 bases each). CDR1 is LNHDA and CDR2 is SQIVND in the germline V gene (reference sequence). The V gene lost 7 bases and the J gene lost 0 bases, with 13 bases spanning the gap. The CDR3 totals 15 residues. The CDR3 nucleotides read TGTGCCAGTATCGCAGGGGGGGACTCCTACAATGAGCAGTTCTTC. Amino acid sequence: CASIAGGDSYNEQFF.

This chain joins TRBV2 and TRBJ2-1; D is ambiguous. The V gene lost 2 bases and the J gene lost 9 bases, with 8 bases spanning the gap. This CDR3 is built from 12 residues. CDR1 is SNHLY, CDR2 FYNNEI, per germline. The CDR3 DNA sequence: TGTGCCAGCAGTGAAAACCGAGTTGAGCAGTTCTTC. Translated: CASSENRVEQFF.

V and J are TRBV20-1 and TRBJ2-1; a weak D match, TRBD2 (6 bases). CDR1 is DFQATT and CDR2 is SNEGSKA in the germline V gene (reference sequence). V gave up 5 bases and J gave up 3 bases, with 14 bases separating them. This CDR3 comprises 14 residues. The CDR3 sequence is CSALPTRNYNEQFF. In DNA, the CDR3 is TGCAGTGCTTTACCGACTAGAAACTACAATGAGCAGTTCTTC.

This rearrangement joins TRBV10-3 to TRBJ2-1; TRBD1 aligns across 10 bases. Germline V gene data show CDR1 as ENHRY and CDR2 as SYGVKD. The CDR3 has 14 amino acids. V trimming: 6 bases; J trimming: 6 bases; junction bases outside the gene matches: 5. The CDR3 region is CAIRERTGGNEQFF. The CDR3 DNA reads TGTGCCATCAGGGAAAGGACAGGGGGCAATGAGCAGTTCTTC.

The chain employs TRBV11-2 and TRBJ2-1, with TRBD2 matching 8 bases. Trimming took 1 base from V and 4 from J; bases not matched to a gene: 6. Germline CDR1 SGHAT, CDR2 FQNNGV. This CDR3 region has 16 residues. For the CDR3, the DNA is TGTGCCAGCAGCTTAGGTCCGGGGGGGCGGTACAATGAGCAGTTCTTC. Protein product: CASSLGPGGRYNEQFF. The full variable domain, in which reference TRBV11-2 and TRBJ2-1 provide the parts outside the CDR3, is EAGVAQSPRYKIIEKRQSVAFWCNPISGHATLYWYQQILGQGPKLLIQFQNNGVVDDSQLPKDRFSAERLKGVDSTLKIQPAKLEDSAVYLCASSLGPGGRYNEQFFGPGTRLTVL.

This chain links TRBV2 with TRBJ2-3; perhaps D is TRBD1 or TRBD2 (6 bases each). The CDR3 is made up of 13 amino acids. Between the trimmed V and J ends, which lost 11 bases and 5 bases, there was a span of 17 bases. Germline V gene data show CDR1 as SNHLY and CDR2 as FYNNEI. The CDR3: CAVLGGRIDTQYF. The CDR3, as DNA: TGTGCCGTCCTTGGGGGGCGTATAGATACGCAGTATTTT.

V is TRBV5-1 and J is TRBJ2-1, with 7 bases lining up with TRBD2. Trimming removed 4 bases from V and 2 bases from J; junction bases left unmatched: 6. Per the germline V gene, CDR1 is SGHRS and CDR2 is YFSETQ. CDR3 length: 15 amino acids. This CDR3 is CASSQTSGAYNEQFF. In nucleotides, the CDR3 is TGCGCCAGCAGCCAAACGAGCGGGGCCTACAATGAGCAGTTCTTC.

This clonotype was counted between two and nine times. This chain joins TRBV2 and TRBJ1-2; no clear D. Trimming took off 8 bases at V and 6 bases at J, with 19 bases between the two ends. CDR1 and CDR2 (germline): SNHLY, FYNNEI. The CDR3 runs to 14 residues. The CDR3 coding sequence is TGTGCCAGCTCCTGGACGGATGATGTTCATGGCTACACCTTC. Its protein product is CASSWTDDVHGYTF.

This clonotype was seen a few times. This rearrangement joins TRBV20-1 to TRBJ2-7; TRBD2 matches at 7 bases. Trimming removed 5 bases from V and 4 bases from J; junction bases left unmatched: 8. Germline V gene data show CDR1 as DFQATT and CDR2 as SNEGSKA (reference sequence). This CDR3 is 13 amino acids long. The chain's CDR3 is CSAESGTKYEQYF. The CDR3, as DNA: TGCAGTGCTGAGAGCGGGACTAAATACGAGCAGTACTTC.

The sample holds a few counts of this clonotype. Written as DNA, the CDR3 is TGCGCCAGCAGCCATAGGGGGGTGCGCTTCGGCTATGGCTACACCTTC. Translated: CASSHRGVRFGYGYTF. V gene TRBV4-1 combines with J gene TRBJ1-2, with D possibly being TRBD1 (6 bases). Between the trimmed V and J ends, which lost 3 bases and 4 bases, there was a span of 18 bases. This CDR3 region has 16 residues. The germline V gene has CDR1 MGHRA and CDR2 YSYEKL.

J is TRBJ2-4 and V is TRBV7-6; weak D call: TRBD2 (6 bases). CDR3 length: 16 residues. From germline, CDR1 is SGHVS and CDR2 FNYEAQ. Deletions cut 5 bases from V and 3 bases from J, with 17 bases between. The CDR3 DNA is TGTGCCAGCAGCCAGGCCCTAGCGCGCGACAAAAACATTCAGTACTTC. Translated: CASSQALARDKNIQYF.

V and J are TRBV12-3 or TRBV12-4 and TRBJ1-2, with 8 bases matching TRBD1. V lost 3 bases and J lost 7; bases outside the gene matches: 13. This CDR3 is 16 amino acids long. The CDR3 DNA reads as TGTGCCAGCAGTTTGGGGCCGTCGACAGGGGCTATTGGCTACACCTTC. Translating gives CASSLGPSTGAIGYTF.

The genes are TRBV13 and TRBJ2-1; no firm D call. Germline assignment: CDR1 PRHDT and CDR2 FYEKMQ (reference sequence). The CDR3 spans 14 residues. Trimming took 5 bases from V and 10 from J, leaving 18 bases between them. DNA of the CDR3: TGTGCCAGCAGCCCCTCGCGGCAGGCCGTAGAGCAGTTCTTC. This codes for CASSPSRQAVEQFF.

CDR3 coding DNA: TGTGCCAGCAGACTAGCGGGGGACACCGGGGAGCTGTTTTTT. Translation gives CASRLAGDTGELFF. The chain uses TRBV13 and TRBJ2-2, with TRBD2 matching over 11 bases. Per germline, CDR1 PRHDT and CDR2 FYEKMQ (reference sequence). The CDR3 is made up of 14 amino acids. The V gene end was trimmed by 6 bases and the J gene end by 3 bases; junction bases not matched to a gene: 0.